The 29 T cell receptor beta chains presented below share a single source sample, sequenced in a study of T cell responses to AZD1222 COVID-19 vaccine. The method was immunoSEQ multiplex PCR; TCRdb's version includes in-frame clones alone and lacks a portion of them. The sample records over 100,000 clones, approximately 90% being singletons. The sample here was peripheral blood, taken on day 0 of AZD1222 vaccination. These receptors originate from an adult in good health.

This clone occurred a few times. The rearrangement links TRBV9 to TRBJ2-7; 9 nucleotides agree with TRBD2. CDR1 is SGDLS, CDR2 YYNGEE, per germline. The CDR3 extends over 14 amino acids. Trimming removed 7 bases from V and 5 bases from J; junction bases left unmatched: 10. DNA of the CDR3: TGTGCCAGCGGGCGGCTAGCGGGGCTCGACGAGCAGTACTTC. It specifies CASGRLAGLDEQYF.

This clone was seen only a few times. The chain recombines TRBV7-6 with TRBJ1-5; D is unresolved. With 2 bases removed from V and 3 bases from J, the gap between germline ends came to 11 bases. This CDR3 has 15 amino acids. Per the germline V gene, CDR1 is SGHVS and CDR2 is FNYEAQ. CDR3 sequence (DNA): TGTGCCAGCAGCTTACAATCAGGAGCCAATCAGCCCCAGCATTTT. This encodes CASSLQSGANQPQHF.

V gene TRBV7-9 combines with J gene TRBJ1-5; D is unresolved. CDR1 and CDR2 from the germline V gene are SEHNR and FQNEAQ (reference sequence). The CDR3 runs to 14 residues. V dropped 1 base and J dropped 3 bases, with 7 bases sitting between them. CDR3 sequence: CASSLVGDNQPQHF. The CDR3 coding sequence is TGTGCCAGCAGCTTAGTTGGGGACAATCAGCCCCAGCATTTT.

The V call is TRBV6-5, the J call TRBJ1-6; 9 bases align to TRBD1. From germline, CDR1 is MNHEY and CDR2 SVGAGI. The CDR3 consists of 13 residues. The V and J ends lost 10 bases and 9 bases, in that order; junction bases with no gene match: 7. Here the CDR3 reads CATIRDRVSPLHF. The DNA of the CDR3 is TGTGCCACCATTCGGGACAGGGTTTCACCCCTCCACTTT.

This sequence joins TRBV11-1 and TRBJ1-1; D uncertain. CDR3 length: 14 residues. V was cut by 6 bases and J by 4 bases, with 15 bases left in between. Per germline, CDR1 SGHAT and CDR2 FQDESV (reference sequence). CDR3: CASSSGFGGTEAFF. The DNA for the CDR3 is TGTGCCAGCAGTTCGGGATTTGGTGGCACTGAAGCTTTCTTT.

This chain joins TRBV19 and TRBJ1-3; D may be TRBD1 (6 bases). Germline-derived CDR1 and CDR2 are LNHDA and SQIVND (reference sequence). V gave up 0 bases and J gave up 2 bases, with 14 bases separating them. This CDR3 contains 17 residues. CDR3: CASSIDHWGLTGNTIYF. Here the CDR3 DNA reads TGTGCCAGTAGTATAGATCATTGGGGGCTGACTGGAAACACCATATATTTT.

J is TRBJ2-5 and V is TRBV7-2, with D perhaps matching TRBD2 (5 bases). The CDR3 contains 13 residues. Trimming took off 6 bases at V and 5 bases at J, with 13 bases between the two ends. Germline V gene lookup returns CDR1 SGHTA and CDR2 FQGNSA. In nucleotides, the CDR3 is TGTGCCAGCAGGGCTCGGGGTCAGGAGACCCAGTACTTC. It codes for CASRARGQETQYF.

The table lists this clone with a count of one. The junction differs from germline at one of its ends, possibly a read error. V gene TRBV5-1 combines with J gene TRBJ2-5; tentatively, D is TRBD2 (6 bases). The CDR3 runs 15 residues. Germline V gene data show CDR1 as SGHRS and CDR2 as YFSETQ. The CDR3 loop is CASRLGGAYQETQYF. In nucleotides, the CDR3 is TGCGCCAGCAGATTGGGCGGGGCGTACCAAGAGACCCAGTACTTC.

V is TRBV9 and J is TRBJ1-5, with a tentative D call TRBD1 (5 bases). The V gene lost 0 bases and the J gene lost 2 bases, with 9 bases spanning the gap. The V gene's germline CDR1 is SGDLS and CDR2 YYNGEE. This CDR3 is 15 amino acids long. CDR3 coding DNA: TGTGCCAGCAGCGTAGGGGGGATAGGCAATCAGCCCCAGCATTTT. Its translation is CASSVGGIGNQPQHF.

V and J are TRBV6-5 and TRBJ1-2; D is uncertain. V dropped 4 bases and J dropped 8 bases, with 11 bases sitting between them. The germline V gene encodes CDR1 MNHEY and CDR2 SVGAGI. This CDR3 has 12 amino acids. The DNA of the CDR3 is TGTGCCAGCAGTTTTTGGGGTATGGGCTACACCTTC. This gives the protein CASSFWGMGYTF.

The chain has TRBV7-6 and TRBJ1-1, with D unresolved. Germline V CDR1 and CDR2: SGHVS, FNYEAQ. V was trimmed by 1 base and J by 0 bases, leaving 9 bases between them. This CDR3 comprises 15 residues. The CDR3 sequence is CASSLEAGLNTEAFF. CDR3 DNA sequence: TGTGCCAGCAGCTTAGAGGCTGGGCTGAACACTGAAGCTTTCTTT.

The chain links TRBV27 to TRBJ1-1, with D possibly TRBD1 on 5 matching bases. The CDR3 is 15 amino acids. Trimming removed 0 bases at V and 4 bases at J, with 12 bases between. CDR1 MNHEY and CDR2 SMNVEV come from the germline V gene (reference sequence). CDR3 sequence (DNA): TGTGCCAGCAGTTTATCAGGGACCTGGGGCACTGAAGCTTTCTTT. It codes for CASSLSGTWGTEAFF.

This clone appeared a single time. This chain joins TRBV29-1 and TRBJ1-1; 11 bases map to TRBD1. The trim removed 7 bases at V and 6 bases at J, leaving 7 bases unmatched. The CDR3 consists of 13 residues. Per the germline V gene, CDR1 is SQVTM and CDR2 is ANQGSEA. CDR3 nucleotides: TGCAGCGACCTAGGACAGGGGGCGTCTGAAGCTTTCTTT. Translating gives CSDLGQGASEAFF. Variable domain in full (rest from reference TRBV29-1 and TRBJ1-1): SAVISQKPSRDICQRGTSLTIQCQVDSQVTMMFWYRQQPGQSLTLIATANQGSEATYESGFVIDKFPISRPNLTFSTLTVSNMSPEDSSIYLCSDLGQGASEAFFGQGTRLTVV.

The chain is built from TRBV4-3 and TRBJ1-2; the match to TRBD1 covers 9 bases. V lost 2 bases and J lost 7; bases outside the gene matches: 5. This CDR3 contains 14 residues. Germline CDR1 is LGHNA and CDR2 is YSLEER. The CDR3 protein is CASSQQQGAGGYTF. The CDR3 DNA reads TGCGCCAGCAGCCAACAACAGGGGGCGGGTGGCTACACCTTC.

The chain is built from TRBV3-1 (or the pseudogene TRBV3-2) and TRBJ1-6; the match to TRBD1 covers 8 bases. The trim removed 1 base at V and 9 bases at J, leaving 5 bases unmatched. The CDR3 length is 15 residues. Germline loops: CDR1 LGHDT, CDR2 YNNKEL (reference sequence). The CDR3 nucleotides read TGTGCCAGCAGCCAAGGTACAGGGGGGTTTTCACCCCTCCACTTT. Its protein product is CASSQGTGGFSPLHF.

The V call is TRBV5-1, the J call TRBJ2-7; weak D call: TRBD2 (6 bases). CDR1 is SGHRS and CDR2 is YFSETQ in the germline V gene. CDR3 length equals 13 residues. V was trimmed by 3 bases and J by 3 bases, leaving 10 bases between them. DNA of the CDR3: TGCGCCAGCAGCTCCGAGACTAGCTACGAGCAGTACTTC. Translated: CASSSETSYEQYF.

The rearrangement uses TRBV6-9 and TRBJ1-5; D remains ambiguous. There are 14 residues in the CDR3. Germline V lookup: CDR1 MNHGY, CDR2 SVAAGI. Trimming took off 4 bases at V and 3 bases at J, with 10 bases between the two ends. The CDR3 nucleotides read TGTGCCAGCAGTTTTAGTGGTTACAATCAGCCCCAGCATTTT. This translates into CASSFSGYNQPQHF.

The CDR3, as DNA: TGTGCCAGCAGCCAGGCAGGACAGGGGGATGGCTACACCTTC. It yields the protein CASSQAGQGDGYTF. The V gene is TRBV4-2, the J gene TRBJ1-2, with 10 nucleotides matching TRBD1. V trimming: 3 bases; J trimming: 6 bases; junction bases outside the gene matches: 4. The CDR3 runs 14 residues. CDR1 is LGHNA and CDR2 is YNFKEQ in the germline V gene.

The rearrangement joins TRBV14 to TRBJ2-5; tentatively, D is TRBD1 or TRBD2 (5 bases each). The CDR3 contains 13 residues. From germline, CDR1 is SGHDN and CDR2 FVKESK. V was shortened by 4 bases and J by 1 base, with 7 bases between the two germline ends. CDR3 coding DNA: TGTGCCAGCAGCCGGGGACCCCAAGAGACCCAGTACTTC. This codes for CASSRGPQETQYF.

The V gene is TRBV5-4, the J gene TRBJ2-7, with D perhaps matching TRBD1 or TRBD2 (5 bases each). Per germline, CDR1 SGHNT and CDR2 YYREEE (reference sequence). V was clipped by 3 bases and J by 1 base, with 8 bases between them. This CDR3 comprises 13 residues. The CDR3, as DNA: TGTGCCAGCAGCTCGGGACGGTCCTACGAGCAGTACTTC. It translates to CASSSGRSYEQYF.

The chain couples TRBV15 to TRBJ1-2; 9 bases agree with TRBD1. J gave up 2 bases and V 11 bases, and 12 bases lay outside the gene matches. The CDR3 totals 15 residues. Germline V gene sequence: CDR1 LNHNV, CDR2 YYDKDF (reference sequence). The CDR3 spells CALRLDRGPNYGYTF. The CDR3 nucleotides read TGTGCCCTGAGATTGGACAGGGGACCGAACTATGGCTACACCTTC. Full variable domain (rest looked up from reference TRBV15 and TRBJ1-2): DAMVIQNPRYQVTQFGKPVTLSCSQTLNHNVMYWYQQKSSQAPKLLFHYYDKDFNNEADTPDNFQSRRPNTSFCFLDIRSPGLGDTAMYLCALRLDRGPNYGYTFGSGTRLTVV.

This clone was detected a few times. J is TRBJ1-1 and V is TRBV18, with D perhaps TRBD1 (5 bases). There are 13 residues in the CDR3. In germline, CDR1 is KGHSH, CDR2 LQKENI. The germline V and J ends were trimmed by 4 bases and 3 bases, with 9 bases remaining between them. The CDR3 reads CASSLREDTEAFF. The CDR3 nucleotides read TGTGCCAGCTCACTCAGGGAGGACACTGAAGCTTTCTTT.

The V and J genes are TRBV5-1 and TRBJ2-5; maybe TRBD2 (6 bases). This CDR3 is built from 16 residues. Trimming took off 1 base at V and 5 bases at J, with 18 bases between the two ends. Germline V gives CDR1 SGHRS, CDR2 YFSETQ. The CDR3 loop is CASSLFGSNSGETQYF. For the CDR3, the DNA is TGCGCCAGCAGCTTGTTCGGGAGTAATTCGGGGGAGACCCAGTACTTC.

The chain has TRBV5-1 and TRBJ2-4; 8 bases are a match to TRBD2. The ends lost 4 bases at V and 8 bases at J; junction bases unmatched: 14. The CDR3 covers 16 residues. Per germline, CDR1 SGHRS and CDR2 YFSETQ. The CDR3: CASSLSLRGGRDIQYF. CDR3 nucleotides: TGCGCCAGCAGCCTTTCTCTACGGGGGGGCCGGGACATTCAGTACTTC.

The chain is built from TRBV11-3 and TRBJ1-3; tentatively, D is TRBD1 (6 bases). The CDR3 has 15 amino acids. Germline V gene lookup returns CDR1 SGHNT and CDR2 YENEEA. V was pared by 3 bases and J by 1 base, with 10 bases between. CDR3 loop: CASSFSGTSGNTIYF. The CDR3 bases are TGTGCCAGCAGCTTTTCAGGGACATCTGGAAACACCATATATTTT.

J is TRBJ2-3 and V is TRBV13; D gene uncertain. V lost 6 bases and J lost 2, with 9 bases in between. Germline loops: CDR1 PRHDT, CDR2 FYEKMQ (reference sequence). This CDR3 has 13 amino acids. The CDR3 spells CASSFGNTDTQYF. The CDR3 DNA sequence: TGTGCCAGCAGTTTTGGAAACACAGATACGCAGTATTTT.

The chain is built from TRBV7-3 and TRBJ2-3, with 7 bases identical to TRBD2. The CDR3 runs to 15 residues. In germline, CDR1 is SGHTA, CDR2 FQGTGA. The ends lost 5 bases at V and 3 bases at J; junction bases unmatched: 8. The CDR3 region is CASSPNSGSTDTQYF. The DNA for the CDR3 is TGTGCCAGCAGCCCGAATAGCGGGTCAACAGATACGCAGTATTTT. The full variable domain, with the rest looked up from reference TRBV7-3 and TRBJ2-3, is GAGVSQTPSNKVTEKGKYVELRCDPISGHTALYWYRQSLGQGPEFLIYFQGTGAADDSGLPNDRFFAVRPEGSVSTLKIQRTERGDSAVYLCASSPNSGSTDTQYFGPGTRLTVL.

This clone showed up just once. The chain has TRBV7-3 and TRBJ1-2; D might be TRBD1 (5 bases). Germline CDR1 SGHTA, CDR2 FQGTGA. CDR3 size: 13 residues. Trimming pared 7 bases from V and 4 bases from J, leaving 13 bases between. In DNA form, the CDR3 reads TGTGCCAGCAACGCCGGGACGGTCTATGGCTACACCTTC. As protein: CASNAGTVYGYTF.

The chain uses TRBV9 and TRBJ1-2; 7 bases agree with TRBD1. V shed 3 bases, J shed 3 bases, and the junction held 2 bases outside the gene matches. Germline V gene data show CDR1 as SGDLS and CDR2 as YYNGEE. The CDR3 consists of 13 residues. CDR3 coding DNA: TGTGCCAGCAGCGGCGGGACAGACTATGGCTACACCTTC. This gives the protein CASSGGTDYGYTF.